This is a list of T cell receptor beta chains from one sample in a study of T cell clones after liver transplantation. The repertoire was sequenced with immunoSEQ multiplex PCR; TCRdb's copy has only in-frame clones and lacks some. The sample yields around 60,000 clones, about 64% seen once. The sample consisted of CD4+ T cells from blood, taken before liver transplant. The receptors originated from a human donor who received a liver transplant. CDR3s include the opening cysteine and the closing phenylalanine or tryptophan. A D gene is named only where the DNA matches it firmly. Clone size, where shown, is once, few, many, or a class for clones that have expanded.

D | J | V | size | DNA | CDR3
TRBD2 | TRBJ2-1 | TRBV10-3 | few | TGTGCCATCAGTGCCGGGACTAGAAATGAGCAGTTCTTC | CAISAGTRNEQFF
- | TRBJ2-7 | TRBV14 | once | TGTGCCAGCAGCCAAGGGAGAAATTACGGGGTCTCCTACGAGCAGTACTTC | CASSQGRNYGVSYEQYF
- | TRBJ1-2 | TRBV11-2 | many | TGTGCCAGCAGCTCACGGCTTAGGGGCACTAACTATGGCTACACCTTC | CASSSRLRGTNYGYTF
TRBD1 | TRBJ1-1 | TRBV27 | - | TGTGCCAGCAGTTTCTTACAGGGGGAAGCTTTCTTT | CASSFLQGEAFF
- | TRBJ1-2 | TRBV5-8 | many | TGTGCCAGCAGCTGGGGGCTATCTAACTATGGCTACACCTTC | CASSWGLSNYGYTF
- | TRBJ1-2 | TRBV5-1 | few | TGCGCCAGCAGCGGGGGACAACACTATGGCTACACCTTC | CASSGGQHYGYTF
- | TRBJ1-1 | TRBV5-4 | - | TGTGCCAGCAGCTTGCGAAACCTCCCGGGCACTGAAGCTTTCTTT | CASSLRNLPGTEAFF
TRBD1 | TRBJ2-2 | TRBV11-2 | - | TGTGCCAGCAGCTTTAAGGGGGCGCGCACCGGGGAGCTGTTTTTT | CASSFKGARTGELFF
- | TRBJ1-6 | TRBV28 | - | TGTGCCAGCATCCCTCGGGGGGCTCCCGCGGGCTATAATTCACCCCTCCACTTT | CASIPRGAPAGYNSPLHF
TRBD2 | TRBJ2-6 | TRBV9 | - | TGTGCCAGCACCAAGGAGGTTGCGGGGGGGTTACTTTATTCTGGGGCCAACGTCCTGACTTTC | CASTKEVAGGLLYSGANVLTF
TRBD1 | TRBJ2-3 | TRBV10-3 | few | TGTGCCATCAGTGATAACGTCGGGACAGGGGGGGATACGCAGTATTTT | CAISDNVGTGGDTQYF
- | TRBJ1-3 | TRBV5-1 | - | TGCGCCAGCAGCCAGGACTTTTCCTCTGGAAACACCATATATTTT | CASSQDFSSGNTIYF
TRBD1 | TRBJ1-2 | TRBV6-5 | - | TGTGCCAGCACCCGACAGGGGAACTATGGCTACACCTTC | CASTRQGNYGYTF
- | TRBJ2-3 | TRBV29-1 | few | TGCAGCGTAGGGAAGGGGGGCACAGATACGCAGTATTTT | CSVGKGGTDTQYF
- | TRBJ2-7 | TRBV6-5 | many | TGTGCCAGCGGCCTTGTCGAGCAGTACTTC | CASGLVEQYF
TRBD1 | TRBJ2-5 | TRBV28 | - | TGTGCCAGCAGTCCAGGACAGGGAAGGGGAGAGACCCAGTACTTC | CASSPGQGRGETQYF
- | TRBJ1-1 | TRBV7-2 | - | TGTGCCAGCAGCTTAATATCAAGGGGCAACACTGAAGCTTTCTTT | CASSLISRGNTEAFF
- | TRBJ2-3 | TRBV4-1 | - | TGCGCCAGCAGCCAGGGACTAGATACGCAGTATTTT | CASSQGLDTQYF
- | TRBJ1-2 | TRBV4-2 | - | TGTGCCAGCAGCCAGGCAGGGAATAACTATGGCTACACCTTC | CASSQAGNNYGYTF
- | TRBJ2-7 | TRBV6-5 | - | TGTGCCAGCAGTCCCACAGACCTCCGGGGTGAGCAGTACTTC | CASSPTDLRGEQYF
- | TRBJ1-2 | TRBV28 | - | TGTGCCAGCAGTTCCCGAGCCAGGGGAGCCTATGGCTACACCTTC | CASSSRARGAYGYTF
- | TRBJ2-2 | TRBV7-6 | - | TGTGCCAGCAGCGGAGTTAGATACCCAGGCGGGCACGGGGAGCTGTTTTTT | CASSGVRYPGGHGELFF
TRBD1 | TRBJ1-1 | TRBV4-1 | - | TGCGCCAGCAGCCGGGACAGGATGAACACTGAAGCTTTCTTT | CASSRDRMNTEAFF
- | TRBJ1-5 | TRBV6-1 | - | TGTGCCAGCAGGCTATCGACAGTTCCTGGGCAGCCCCAGCATTTT | CASRLSTVPGQPQHF
- | TRBJ1-4 | TRBV6-5 | - | TGTGCCTCCGGGCGGGGGCGCGATGAAAAACTGTTTTTT | CASGRGRDEKLFF
- | TRBJ1-1 | TRBV2 | - | TGTGCCAGCAGTATGAGCACTGAAGCTTTCTTT | CASSMSTEAFF
TRBD1 | TRBJ1-2 | TRBV18 | - | TGTGCCAGCTCACCAGACAGGGAGCACTATGGCTACACCTTC | CASSPDREHYGYTF
- | TRBJ2-7 | TRBV25-1 | - | TGTGCCAGCAGTGAAAAGCACGGGACTGGCCTGTACGAGCAGTACTTC | CASSEKHGTGLYEQYF
- | TRBJ2-3 | TRBV5-1 | - | TGCGCCAGCAGCTTGGATAGCTCGGACACAGATACGCAGTATTTT | CASSLDSSDTDTQYF
- | TRBJ2-7 | TRBV27 | - | TGTGCCAGCAGCATACTAATACAGGGCGAGCAGTACTTC | CASSILIQGEQYF
- | TRBJ1-2 | TRBV7-2 | - | TGTGCCAGCAGCCAAACCGGACGGGGGGCTGGTGGCTACACCTTC | CASSQTGRGAGGYTF
- | TRBJ1-6 | TRBV27 | - | TGTGCCAGCAAGGTCGACAGAAACTATAATTCACCCCTCCACTTT | CASKVDRNYNSPLHF
- | TRBJ2-1 | TRBV4-2 | - | TGTGCCAGCAGCCAAGGGGGCGGGGGACAATACTACAATGAGCAGTTCTTC | CASSQGGGGQYYNEQFF
- | TRBJ2-7 | TRBV14 | - | TGTGCCAGCAGCCAAGATAGGAGGATCCGGGACGAGCAGTACTTC | CASSQDRRIRDEQYF
- | TRBJ2-5 | TRBV5-4 | - | TGTGCCAGCAGCTTGAGAGGGGGAGAGACCCAGTACTTC | CASSLRGGETQYF
- | TRBJ1-1 | TRBV5-1 | - | TGCGCCAGCAGTAGAGGACGGGAGAACACTGAAGCTTTCTTT | CASSRGRENTEAFF
TRBD1 | TRBJ1-2 | TRBV7-2 | few | TGTGCCAGCAGCCCCCACAGGGGGACTAACTATGGCTACACCTTC | CASSPHRGTNYGYTF
- | TRBJ2-1 | TRBV7-8 | - | TGTGCCAGCAGCTTCCTCGAGGTCGTCAATGAGCAGTTCTTC | CASSFLEVVNEQFF
- | TRBJ1-6 | TRBV28 | - | TGTGCCAGCAGTACCGGGGGATTAGATTCACCCCTCCACTTT | CASSTGGLDSPLHF
- | TRBJ1-1 | TRBV7-3 | few | TGTGCCAGCAGCCTACGAGGGGGACAAGGTGAAGCTTTCTTT | CASSLRGGQGEAFF
TRBD1 | TRBJ2-7 | TRBV10-1 | - | TGCGCCAGCAGCTACCTCCGGGGGACAGGCGTGTACGAGCAGTACTTC | CASSYLRGTGVYEQYF
- | TRBJ2-7 | TRBV7-9 | - | TGTGCCAGCAGCTTAATATCTGGTGCGGGCGAGCAGTACTTC | CASSLISGAGEQYF
- | TRBJ2-5 | TRBV30 | - | TGTGCCTTATGGATACAGGGAGAGGAGACCCAGTACTTC | CALWIQGEETQYF
- | TRBJ2-7 | TRBV4-2 | - | TGTGCCAGCAGCCAGATTAAAAGCACGTTTCACGAGCAGTACTTC | CASSQIKSTFHEQYF
- | TRBJ1-1 | TRBV5-1 | - | TGCGCCAGCAGCGCGGGGAACACTGAAGCTTTCTTT | CASSAGNTEAFF
TRBD1 | TRBJ1-2 | TRBV10-3 | - | TGTGCCATCAGTGTGGGACAGGGGGTATATGGCTACACCTTC | CAISVGQGVYGYTF
- | TRBJ1-1 | TRBV6-6 | - | TGTGCCAGCAGTTACGGTCGACAGCTCACTGAAGCTTTCTTT | CASSYGRQLTEAFF
TRBD1 | TRBJ1-2 | TRBV28 | - | TGTGCCAGCAGTTTATCATCAGGGGGCGGAGGCTACACCTTC | CASSLSSGGGGYTF
- | TRBJ1-1 | TRBV10-3 | - | TGTGCCATCAGTGATTTGGCGGGGACTGAAGCTTTCTTT | CAISDLAGTEAFF